One and the same sample provided the 15 T cell receptor beta chains below, sequenced in a study of CD8+ T cells in alopecia areata. cDNA reverse transcribed from extracted RNA served as the sequencing template. Libraries were prepared by immunoSEQ multiplex PCR; TCRdb keeps only in-frame clonotypes and omits some of them. The counts give over 100,000 clones, none of them seen only once; 15% to 20% is held by the top ten. Material for sequencing was lesional skin. The receptor set was obtained from a C3H/HeJ mouse with alopecia areata. The strain's MHC type: H2-k.

This clone was seen a handful of times. Gene names denote mouse genes. Sequencing ends 4 residues short of the CDR3 end; the germline J gene provides the rest. The V and J genes are TRBV5 and TRBJ2-1; 8 bases match TRBD2. The CDR3 is made up of 15 amino acids. Germline V lookup: CDR1 LGHNA, CDR2 YNLKQL (reference sequence). The junction had 2 bases not matched to a gene; V was cut back by 4 bases and J by 0 bases. CDR3 DNA (partial): TGTGCCAGCAGCCCGGGACTGGATAACTATGCT. Translated: CASSPGLDNYA. The whole CDR3 reads CASSPGLDNYAEQFF.

This clone was picked up a small number of times. Mouse germline and gene names are used. Read sequence stops 4 residues before the CDR3 end, and the germline J gene provides the missing end. The chain links TRBV13-3 to TRBJ1-2, with a tentative D call TRBD1 (5 bases). Between the trimmed V and J ends, which lost 6 bases and 1 base, there was a span of 10 bases. CDR3 length equals 13 residues. Germline values: CDR1 NNHDY, CDR2 SYVADS. The CDR3 loop is CASNGGRNSDYTF. The sequenced part of the CDR3 DNA is TGTGCCAGCAACGGGGGGAGAAACTCC.

In regard to this clone: Any gene name here is a mouse gene name. The read finishes 4 residues shy of the CDR3 end, and the germline J gene is used to complete it. V is TRBV13-3 and J is TRBJ2-2; 11 bases line up with TRBD2. The length of the CDR3 is 19 residues. Losses at the gene ends were 0 bases for V and 0 bases for J; bases not matched to a gene: 7. The V gene's germline CDR1 is NNHDY and CDR2 SYVADS. CDR3 loop: CASSDVGTGGQANTGQLYF. Incomplete CDR3 DNA: TGTGCCAGCAGTGATGTAGGGACTGGGGGACAAGCAAACACCGGG.

On this clone: Mouse gene names apply. Read sequence stops 4 residues before the CDR3 end, and the germline J gene provides the missing end. The chain recombines TRBV1 with TRBJ2-2; TRBD1 might be the D (6 bases). The germline gives CDR1 NSQYPW, CDR2 LRSPGD (reference sequence). The CDR3 has 15 residues. V was trimmed by 4 bases and J by 1 base, leaving 10 bases between them. The CDR3 bases that were read are TGCACCTGCAGTGTGCCAGGGGAAAACACCGGG. Its translation is CTCSVPGENTG. The full CDR3 protein is CTCSVPGENTGQLYF.

There are many counts of this clone. Mouse names are used for the genes. The CDR3 end falls 4 residues outside the read, so it is completed with the germline J gene. V and J are TRBV1 and TRBJ2-7; D might be TRBD1 (5 bases). Germline loops: CDR1 NSQYPW, CDR2 LRSPGD (reference sequence). This CDR3 is built from 13 residues. The chain's CDR3 is CTCSAPTDYEQYF. The covered CDR3 bases are TGCACCTGCAGTGCACCGACAGATTAT.

This clone was detected a few times. Gene names follow the mouse nomenclature. CDR3 DNA (partial): TGTGCCAGCAGCCAAGATATACTGGGGGGGCGCGGAGCAGAA. This gives the protein CASSQDILGGRGAE. The whole CDR3 sequence reads CASSQDILGGRGAETLYF. The V gene is TRBV5, the J gene TRBJ2-3, with 11 bases fitting TRBD2. The CDR3 end lies 4 residues beyond the end of the read and is filled in from the germline J gene. J was trimmed by 3 bases and V by 0 bases; bases with no gene match: 8. There are 18 residues in the CDR3. The V gene's germline CDR1 is LGHNA and CDR2 YNLKQL (reference sequence).

This clone was observed a few times. Mouse names are used for the genes. The read gets to within 4 residues of the CDR3 end, and the germline J gene fills in the rest. The V gene is TRBV17, the J gene TRBJ2-7; D remains unclear. Between the trimmed V and J ends, which lost 5 bases and 0 bases, there was a span of 8 bases. This CDR3 region has 13 residues. The germline CDR1 and CDR2 sequences are MNHDT and YYDKIL. The covered CDR3 bases are TGTGCTAGCAGTCCAGATAGCTCCTAT. This translates into CASSPDSSY. The full CDR3 reads CASSPDSSYEQYF.

This clone occurred a few times. Germline and genes: mouse. Sequencing ends 4 residues short of the CDR3 end; the germline J gene provides the rest. V usage is TRBV26 and J usage is TRBJ2-7, with TRBD2 as a possible D gene (6 bases). Germline assignment: CDR1 KGHPV and CDR2 FQNQEV (reference sequence). The CDR3 loop spans 12 amino acids. The DNA read from the CDR3 is TGTGCCAGCAGTCTAGGGACTTAT. This sequence encodes CASSLGTY. The whole CDR3 reads CASSLGTYEQYF.

As concerns this clone: Translating the DNA gives a protein that differs from the TCRdb entry at residue 10; the protein shown here is that DNA translation. Gene and germline names: mouse. The read gets to within 3 residues of the CDR3 end, and the germline J gene fills in the rest. The rearrangement uses TRBV19 and TRBJ1-6; D is uncertain. TRBJ1-6 is assigned to the ORF class and has an uncertain function. Germline-derived CDR1 and CDR2 are FNHDT and SITEND (reference sequence). The CDR3 extends over 13 amino acids. V was clipped by 6 bases and J by 4 bases, with 8 bases between them. Partial CDR3 DNA: TGTGCCAGCAAAGCAGAATATAATTCGCCC. Residues: CASKAEYNSP. Given in full, the CDR3 is CASKAEYNSPLYF.

A remark on this clone: These gene names are mouse names. The read finishes 4 residues shy of the CDR3 end, and the germline J gene is used to complete it. This chain joins TRBV19 and TRBJ2-2; a weak D match, TRBD1 (5 bases). Trimming cost V 3 bases and J 4 bases, with 13 bases left between them. Germline lookup yields CDR1 FNHDT and CDR2 SITEND (reference sequence). The CDR3 runs to 15 residues. The CDR3 here is CASSSRKGITGQLYF. The sequenced part of the CDR3 DNA is TGTGCCAGCAGTAGTAGGAAGGGGATCACCGGG.

Comments on this clone: Gene names are the mouse ones. Read sequence stops 4 residues before the CDR3 end, and the germline J gene provides the missing end. The V call is TRBV13-3, the J call TRBJ2-1; D is undetermined. The CDR3 spans 13 residues. Per the germline V gene, CDR1 is NNHDY and CDR2 is SYVADS. The covered CDR3 bases are TGTGCCAGCAGTGATACCGGTGGGGCT. Its protein product is CASSDTGGA. The complete CDR3 sequence is CASSDTGGAEQFF.

This clone was counted only a few times. The listed genes are named as in mouse. The DNA ends 4 residues before the CDR3 does, and the rest of the CDR3 is filled in from the germline J gene. V is TRBV1 and J is TRBJ2-1; possible D gene TRBD1, 7 bases. This CDR3 region has 14 residues. V lost 6 bases and J lost 3, with 12 bases in between. CDR1 NSQYPW and CDR2 LRSPGD come from the germline V gene (reference sequence). The part of the CDR3 DNA that was read is TGCACCTGCAGGTCTAGGGGGCTCTATGCT. It specifies CTCRSRGLYA. The whole CDR3 region reads CTCRSRGLYAEQFF. The entire variable domain, with the rest obtained from reference TRBV1 and TRBJ2-1, is as follows: VTLLEQNPRWRLVPRGQAVNLRCILKNSQYPWMSWYQQDLQKQLQWLFTLRSPGDKEVKSLPGADYLATRVTDTELRLQVANMSQGRTLYCTCRSRGLYAEQFFGPGTRLTVL.

This clone has just a few counts. There is a difference at residue 10 between the TCRdb protein and the DNA translation, so the protein given here was translated from the DNA. These gene names are mouse names. The read ends 3 residues shy of where the CDR3 ends; the end is completed using the germline J gene. This rearrangement joins TRBV31 to TRBJ1-6, with D perhaps matching TRBD1 (6 bases). TRBJ1-6 is an open reading frame, and its role is uncertain. V was pared by 3 bases and J by 5 bases, with 8 bases between. Per the germline V gene, CDR1 is GKSSPN and CDR2 is SITVG. This CDR3 spans 13 amino acids. This chain's CDR3 is CAWRRQDNSPLYF. The sequenced part of the CDR3 DNA is TGTGCCTGGAGGCGACAGGATAATTCGCCC.

As regards this clone: Here the gene names and germline are mouse. The CDR3 end lies 4 residues beyond the end of the read and is filled in from the germline J gene. V and J are TRBV1 and TRBJ2-2, with a weak D call TRBD1 (6 bases). The CDR3 sequence is 15 residues long. CDR1 is NSQYPW and CDR2 is LRSPGD in the germline V gene (reference sequence). The ends were cut back, 7 bases at V and 0 bases at J, with 12 bases in the middle. The CDR3 reads CTCTPGHANTGQLYF. The sequenced part of the CDR3 DNA is TGCACCTGCACCCCGGGACATGCAAACACCGGG. Drawing the rest from reference TRBV1 and TRBJ2-2, the complete variable domain is VTLLEQNPRWRLVPRGQAVNLRCILKNSQYPWMSWYQQDLQKQLQWLFTLRSPGDKEVKSLPGADYLATRVTDTELRLQVANMSQGRTLYCTCTPGHANTGQLYFGEGSKLTVL.

The table lists this clone with a few counts. All gene names here are mouse names. Coverage ceases 4 residues before the CDR3 finishes, and the germline J gene fills in the end. The chain is built from TRBV1 and TRBJ2-5; D is perhaps TRBD2 (5 bases). CDR1 and CDR2 (germline): NSQYPW, LRSPGD (reference sequence). The CDR3 consists of 15 residues. V was clipped by 1 base and J by 0 bases, with 8 bases between them. Here the CDR3 reads CTCSAGRTNQDTQYF. The sequenced part of the CDR3 DNA is TGCACCTGCAGTGCAGGGAGGACTAACCAAGAC.